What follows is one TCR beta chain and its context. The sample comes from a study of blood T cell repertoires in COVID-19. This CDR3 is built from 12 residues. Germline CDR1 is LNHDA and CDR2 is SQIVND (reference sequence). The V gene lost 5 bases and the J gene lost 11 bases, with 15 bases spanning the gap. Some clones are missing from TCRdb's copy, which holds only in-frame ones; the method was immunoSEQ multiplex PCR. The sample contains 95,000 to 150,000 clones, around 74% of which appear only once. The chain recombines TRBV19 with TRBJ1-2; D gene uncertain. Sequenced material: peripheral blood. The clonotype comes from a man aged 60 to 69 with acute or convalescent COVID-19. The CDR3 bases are TGTGCCAGTAGTCCCGGGTCCAAGAGGTACACCTTC. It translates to CASSPGSKRYTF.